A selection of T cell receptor beta chains follows, all from one sample in a study of T cells in localized non-small cell lung cancer. Data came from immunoSEQ multiplex PCR; TCRdb stores just in-frame clones and leaves some out. The sample has 60,000 to 85,000 clones; roughly nine tenths are singletons. The sequences come from peripheral blood, collected before any cancer treatment. These receptors all stem from a male donor older than 55 with stage III squamous cell lung carcinoma. Each CDR3 is given with its conserved first and last residue. D genes are given only for firm matches. Some rows have no size entry. The others give once, few or many, or a class for an expanded clone.

v_gene	d_gene	abundance	j_gene	CDR3aa	CDR3nt
TRBV5-1	NA	NA	TRBJ2-1	CASSLAGVSYNEQFF	TGCGCCAGCAGCTTGGCGGGGGTCTCCTACAATGAGCAGTTCTTC
TRBV7-9	NA	NA	TRBJ1-1	CASSLPLGGTEAFF	TGTGCCAGCAGCTTACCACTAGGGGGCACTGAAGCTTTCTTT
TRBV29-1	TRBD2	NA	TRBJ2-2	CSVSSGSNTGELFF	TGCAGCGTTTCTAGCGGTTCGAACACCGGGGAGCTGTTTTTT
TRBV5-4	NA	NA	TRBJ2-2	CASSLGGGPNTGELFF	TGTGCCAGCAGCTTGGGTGGAGGGCCGAACACCGGGGAGCTGTTTTTT
TRBV5-1	TRBD1	once	TRBJ1-5	CASSYRGEGNQPQHF	TGCGCCAGCAGCTACAGGGGAGAAGGCAATCAGCCCCAGCATTTT
TRBV7-2	NA	NA	TRBJ1-4	CASSSGTIGEKLFF	TGTGCCAGCAGCTCAGGAACCATTGGGGAAAAACTGTTTTTT
TRBV28	NA	NA	TRBJ2-1	CASSIPGAWDNEQFF	TGTGCCAGCAGTATTCCGGGAGCTTGGGACAATGAGCAGTTCTTC
TRBV11-2	TRBD1	NA	TRBJ2-7	CASRPTGLEQYF	TGTGCCAGCAGACCGACAGGGTTGGAGCAGTACTTC
TRBV16	NA	NA	TRBJ1-2	CASSQSRGDYGYTF	TGTGCCAGCAGCCAATCTCGAGGGGACTATGGCTACACCTTC
TRBV6-6	TRBD2	NA	TRBJ2-3	CASSQGLAGGTDTQYF	TGTGCCAGCAGTCAAGGACTAGCGGGGGGCACAGATACGCAGTATTTT